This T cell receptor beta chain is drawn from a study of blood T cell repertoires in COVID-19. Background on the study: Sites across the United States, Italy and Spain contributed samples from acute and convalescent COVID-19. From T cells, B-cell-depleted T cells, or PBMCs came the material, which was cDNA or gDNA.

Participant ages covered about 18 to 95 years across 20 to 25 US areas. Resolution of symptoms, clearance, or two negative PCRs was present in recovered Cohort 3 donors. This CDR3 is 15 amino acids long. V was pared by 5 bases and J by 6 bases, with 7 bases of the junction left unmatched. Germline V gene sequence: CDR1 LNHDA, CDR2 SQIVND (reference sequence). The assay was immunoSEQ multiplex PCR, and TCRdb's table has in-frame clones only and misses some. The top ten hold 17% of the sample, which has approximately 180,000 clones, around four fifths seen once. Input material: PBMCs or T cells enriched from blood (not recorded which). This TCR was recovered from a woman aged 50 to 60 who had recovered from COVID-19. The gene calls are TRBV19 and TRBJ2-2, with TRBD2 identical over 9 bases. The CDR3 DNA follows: TGTGCCAGTAGTGAGGGACTAGCAATCGCCGGGGAGCTGTTTTTT. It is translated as CASSEGLAIAGELFF.